What follows are 25 T cell receptor delta chains derived from one specimen sequenced in a study of gamma-delta chains in newborns, infants, children. TCRdb used CATT to re-call clones from the reads. The table shows 15,000 or so delta-chain clones, with 7% to 8.5% occurring only once. Sequencing was carried out using blood. The receptors originated from a child who was a newborn, infant or young child, either healthy, febrile or measles-vaccinated (not recorded which).

As to this clone: The protein given by TCRdb reflects a much larger clone and differs at residue 4 from this DNA's translation, likely from a read error; the protein shown is the DNA's translation. This chain uses TRDV2 with TRDJ3; 12 bases are shared with TRDD3. The ends lost 5 bases at V and 1 base at J; junction bases unmatched: 8. This CDR3 spans 19 amino acids. Per the germline V gene, CDR1 is GEAIGNYY and CDR2 is EKD. The CDR3 region is CACGDVLGDTSWDTRQMFF. In DNA form, the CDR3 reads TGTGCCTGTGGCGACGTACTGGGGGATACTTCCTGGGACACCCGACAGATGTTTTTC.

This clone was seen only a few times. The junction does not match germline at one end; this may be a read error. This chain links TRDV2 with TRDJ3; D might be TRDD3 (5 bases). Germline CDR1 and CDR2: GEAIGNYY and EKD. The CDR3 sequence is 17 residues long. The CDR3 protein is CACDTVEGTWDARQMFF. CDR3 DNA: TGTGCCTGTGACACCGTCGAGGGTACCTGGGACGCCCGACAGATGTTTTTC.

This clone was recorded a few times. The TCRdb record carries a much larger clone's protein, which differs from this DNA's translation at residue 10; a read error is the likely cause, and the protein listed here is the DNA translation. The chain links TRDV2 to TRDJ2; tentatively, D is TRDD3 (6 bases). The CDR3 sequence is 14 residues long. Per the germline V gene, CDR1 is GEAIGNYY and CDR2 is EKD. CDR3 amino acids: CACGVGVLTEQLFF. For the CDR3, the DNA is TGTGCCTGTGGGGTGGGGGTCTTGACAGAACAACTCTTCTTT.

In the case of this clone: TCRdb attributes to this sequence the protein of a much larger clone, which differs from the DNA translation at residue 12; a read error is likely, and the protein displayed is translated from the DNA. The chain has TRDV2 and TRDJ1; 7 nucleotides align to TRDD3. V lost 0 bases and J lost 11; bases outside the gene matches: 8. This CDR3 is 13 amino acids long. Germline V lookup: CDR1 GEAIGNYY, CDR2 EKD. CDR3 DNA sequence: TGTGCCTGTGACACCTGGGGGACAGCACAGCTCATCTTT. Encoded protein: CACDTWGTAQLIF.

Notes on this clone: The protein recorded in TCRdb matches a much larger clone and deviates from this DNA's translation at residue 3, suggesting a read error; the protein here is obtained by translating the DNA. The chain employs TRDV2 and TRDJ2; 10 positions match TRDD3. The CDR3 sequence is 14 residues long. CDR1 and CDR2 from the germline V gene are GEAIGNYY and EKD. The CDR3 region has the DNA TGTGCCCGTGACATACTGGGGGATACAGCACAACTCTTCTTT. It yields the protein CARDILGDTAQLFF.

This chain connects TRDV2 to TRDJ1; 7 bases line up with TRDD3. Per germline, CDR1 GEAIGNYY and CDR2 EKD. This CDR3 contains 18 residues. V was clipped by 0 bases and J by 0 bases; unmatched bases: 12. The CDR3, as DNA: TGTGCCTGTGACACCGGGCTGGGGGCCCCGCTGTACACCGATAAACTCATCTTT. Translating gives CACDTGLGAPLYTDKLIF.

The sample holds a few counts of this clone. It may be a read error: a sequence one base away is much more abundant. The sample contains more than one DNA sequence encoding this CDR3. This rearrangement joins TRDV2 to TRDJ2; 8 bases match TRDD3. CDR3 length: 14 amino acids. Germline V gives CDR1 GEAIGNYY, CDR2 EKD. CDR3 region: CACDLLGATAQLFF. The CDR3 DNA reads as TGTGCCTGTGACTTACTGGGGGCTACAGCACAACTATTCTTT.

In its sample, this clone was seen a few times. Different DNA sequences within this sample yield the same CDR3. The rearrangement links TRDV2 to TRDJ3; 12 positions match TRDD3. V shed 0 bases and J 0 bases; nucleotides not matched to a gene: 5. Looked up from germline, CDR1 is GEAIGNYY and CDR2 is EKD. The CDR3 is made up of 20 amino acids. The CDR3 here is CACDTAGGYVSSWDTRQMFF. The CDR3 bases are TGTGCCTGTGACACCGCTGGGGGATACGTAAGCTCCTGGGACACCCGACAGATGTTTTTC.

The CDR3 nucleotides read TGTGCCTGTGACCTACTGGGGGATACCCCCCGGGACACCCGACAGATGTTTTTC. It yields the protein CACDLLGDTPRDTRQMFF. This chain connects TRDV2 to TRDJ3; 12 bases map to TRDD3. The CDR3 consists of 18 residues. Looked up from germline, CDR1 is GEAIGNYY and CDR2 is EKD. Trimming removed 3 bases from V and 5 bases from J; junction bases left unmatched: 7.

This clone turned up a few times. A read error is possible here, since a much larger clone lies one base away. Other DNA sequences from this sample encode an identical CDR3 as well. This sequence joins TRDV2 and TRDJ3, with D possibly TRDD3 on 6 matching bases. The V end lost 0 bases, the J end lost 0 bases, and 11 bases lay between the germline ends. Germline loops: CDR1 GEAIGNYY, CDR2 EKD. This CDR3 comprises 18 residues. CDR3 coding DNA: TGTGCCTGTGACACCTGGGGGCAGAGCTCCTGGGACACCCGACAGATGTTTTTC. Translation gives CACDTWGQSSWDTRQMFF.

This sequence joins TRDV3 and TRDJ3, with 11 bases aligning to TRDD3. Germline V gives CDR1 TVYSNPD, CDR2 GDNSRS (reference sequence). V dropped 1 base and J dropped 0; count of bases not matched to a gene: 5. The CDR3 runs 18 residues. The CDR3 protein is CAFKGWGIRSWDTRQMFF. The CDR3 DNA is TGTGCCTTTAAAGGGTGGGGGATACGCTCCTGGGACACCCGACAGATGTTTTTC.

About this clone: This specimen includes other DNA sequences encoding the same CDR3. J is TRDJ3 and V is TRDV2; 7 bases align to TRDD3. V gave up 0 bases and J gave up 0 bases; unmatched junction bases: 4. The CDR3 spans 18 residues. Germline CDR1 and CDR2: GEAIGNYY and EKD. The chain's CDR3 is CACDTLGGLSWDTRQMFF. CDR3 in DNA: TGTGCCTGTGACACCCTTGGGGGACTCTCCTGGGACACCCGACAGATGTTTTTC.

Concerning this clone itself: This sample includes further DNA sequences coding for the same CDR3. The chain joins TRDV2 to TRDJ3; 8 bases match TRDD3. The germline V gene has CDR1 GEAIGNYY and CDR2 EKD. The junction had 7 bases not matched to a gene; V was cut back by 1 base and J by 0 bases. The CDR3 contains 19 residues. Written as DNA, the CDR3 is TGTGCCTGTGACACTCTGGGGGACCGTAGCTCCTGGGACACCCGACAGATGTTTTTC. The encoded protein is CACDTLGDRSSWDTRQMFF.

As concerns this clone: A much larger clone sits a single nucleotide away, making a read error possible. Other DNA sequences in this sample translate to the same CDR3. The chain carries TRDV2 and TRDJ3; D is unresolved. Germline loops: CDR1 GEAIGNYY, CDR2 EKD. This CDR3 is 17 amino acids long. Trimming took 0 bases from V and 0 from J, leaving 8 bases between them. The DNA for the CDR3 is TGTGCCTGTGACACCGTTGGGAGCTCCTGGGACACCCGACAGATGTTTTTC. This codes for CACDTVGSSWDTRQMFF.

This clone has more than one count but fewer than ten. The gene calls are TRDV2 and TRDJ3; TRDD3 agrees at 9 bases. J was trimmed by 0 bases and V by 0 bases; bases with no gene match: 5. The germline V gene has CDR1 GEAIGNYY and CDR2 EKD. The CDR3 sequence is 19 residues long. CDR3 DNA sequence: TGTGCCTGTGACACCGTCCACTGGGGGAGCTCCTGGGACACCCGACAGATGTTTTTC. Translating gives CACDTVHWGSSWDTRQMFF.

In this sample, this clone turned up many times. The same CDR3 is also encoded by other DNA sequences in this sample. The J gene is TRDJ3, the V gene TRDV2, with 10 bases identical to TRDD3. This CDR3 has 17 amino acids. Trimming removed 2 bases from V and 1 base from J; junction bases left unmatched: 1. Germline V gene sequence: CDR1 GEAIGNYY, CDR2 EKD. Written as DNA, the CDR3 is TGTGCCTGTGACAACTGGGGGATTTCCTGGGACACCCGACAGATGTTTTTC. Protein: CACDNWGISWDTRQMFF.

In this sample, this clone turned up a few times. This may come from a read error, since a much larger clone is one base off. In the same sample, other DNA sequences code for this CDR3. V is TRDV2 and J is TRDJ3, with 13 bases lining up with TRDD3. Germline CDR1 and CDR2: GEAIGNYY and EKD. This CDR3 region has 19 residues. The J segment lost 1 base and the V segment lost 2 bases, leaving 4 bases of the junction unmatched. DNA of the CDR3: TGTGCCTGTGACAATGTACTGGGGGATACGTCCTGGGACACCCGACAGATGTTTTTC. It specifies CACDNVLGDTSWDTRQMFF.

By share of the sample, this clone is medium-sized. The same CDR3 also results from other DNA sequences found in this sample. CDR3 loop: CACDRGTDKLIF. The CDR3 nucleotides read TGTGCCTGTGACAGGGGGACCGATAAACTCATCTTT. This chain joins TRDV2 and TRDJ1; D is perhaps TRDD3 (5 bases). Germline lookup yields CDR1 GEAIGNYY and CDR2 EKD. V was cut by 2 bases and J by 2 bases, with 5 bases left in between. The CDR3 length is 12 residues.

In this sample, this clone turned up a few times. The rearrangement uses TRDV2 and TRDJ2; 12 bases agree with TRDD3. The CDR3 covers 16 residues. V dropped 4 bases and J dropped 8; count of bases not matched to a gene: 10. Per the germline V gene, CDR1 is GEAIGNYY and CDR2 is EKD. CDR3 sequence reads: CACELLLGDTGAQLFF. The CDR3 DNA is TGTGCCTGTGAGCTTCTACTGGGGGATACAGGGGCACAACTCTTCTTT.

This clone has at least ten counts. CDR3 nucleotides: TGTGCCTGTGACAAGGTGGGGGCTCCCTCCTGGGACACCCGACAGATGTTTTTC. Protein sequence: CACDKVGAPSWDTRQMFF. The V and J genes are TRDV2 and TRDJ3; a weak D match, TRDD3 (6 bases). CDR1 and CDR2 (germline): GEAIGNYY, EKD. Trimming shortened V by 2 bases and J by 0 bases, and 13 bases separated the two germline ends. There are 18 residues in the CDR3.

The sample holds many counts of this clone. Other DNA sequences in this sample translate to the same CDR3. The chain employs TRDV2 and TRDJ1; 10 bases are shared with TRDD3. From germline, CDR1 is GEAIGNYY and CDR2 EKD. The CDR3 runs to 15 residues. The trim removed 3 bases at V and 2 bases at J, leaving 5 bases unmatched. CDR3 DNA: TGTGCCTGTGACCCTCTACTGGGGGATACCGATAAACTCATCTTT. It yields the protein CACDPLLGDTDKLIF.

V usage is TRDV2 and J usage is TRDJ3, with D possibly matching TRDD3 (6 bases). V shed 3 bases and J shed 0 bases, with 20 bases lying between them. The CDR3 covers 20 residues. The germline CDR1 and CDR2 sequences are GEAIGNYY and EKD. The CDR3 is CACDVLEDTRYSWDTRQMFF. CDR3 DNA sequence: TGTGCCTGTGACGTACTGGAGGATACACGATACTCCTGGGACACCCGACAGATGTTTTTC.

This clone showed up just a few times. This rearrangement joins TRDV2 to TRDJ3; TRDD3 might be the D (6 bases). Germline CDR1 is GEAIGNYY and CDR2 is EKD. V was clipped by 0 bases and J by 0 bases, with 20 bases between them. This CDR3 region has 21 residues. As DNA, the CDR3 is TGTGCCTGTGACACCGTTAGTGGTCTGGGGATCCGCTCCTGGGACACCCGACAGATGTTTTTC. Translating it yields CACDTVSGLGIRSWDTRQMFF.

This clone was seen more than once but under ten times. The V call is TRDV2, the J call TRDJ3; TRDD3 is a possible D gene (6 bases). Trimming shortened V by 0 bases and J by 0 bases, and 17 bases separated the two germline ends. Germline values: CDR1 GEAIGNYY, CDR2 EKD. This CDR3 is 20 amino acids long. In nucleotides, the CDR3 is TGTGCCTGTGACACCCTCAATGGGGGCCCGAGCTCCTGGGACACCCGACAGATGTTTTTC. Its protein product is CACDTLNGGPSSWDTRQMFF.

The J gene is TRDJ1, the V gene TRDV2, with 12 nucleotides matching TRDD3. In germline, CDR1 is GEAIGNYY, CDR2 EKD. V gave up 0 bases and J gave up 0 bases; unmatched junction bases: 10. The CDR3 is made up of 19 amino acids. The CDR3 DNA follows: TGTGCCTGTGACACCGTGGAACTGGGGGATACCCTTTACACCGATAAACTCATCTTT. Protein sequence: CACDTVELGDTLYTDKLIF.